These T cell receptor beta chains were read from a single sample in a study of cytomegalovirus exposure and HLA in healthy donors. The method was immunoSEQ multiplex PCR; TCRdb's version includes in-frame clones alone and lacks a portion of them. The sample yields 90,000 to 120,000 clones, over 80% seen once. Material: PBMCs. Receptors originate from a man between 25 and 39 years old in good health and CMV-seropositive. The CDR3 runs from the conserved cysteine through the conserved F or W. Fields, in order: CDR3 length, V gene, J gene, clone size, D gene, CDR3 protein, CDR3 DNA. D genes are given only for firm matches. A clone size is listed for some rows: how often the clone was seen (once, few, many), or a class if it is expanded.

len: 16; v_gene: TRBV4-1; j_gene: TRBJ1-1; abundance: .; d_gene: .; CDR3aa: CASSQEETAINTEAFF; CDR3nt: TGCGCCAGCAGCCAAGAGGAGACTGCAATAAACACTGAAGCTTTCTTT
len: 15; v_gene: TRBV9; j_gene: TRBJ1-6; abundance: .; d_gene: .; CDR3aa: CASSVGSGVQSPLHF; CDR3nt: TGTGCCAGCAGCGTAGGGTCAGGGGTCCAGTCACCCCTCCACTTT
len: 12; v_gene: TRBV25-1; j_gene: TRBJ2-3; abundance: .; d_gene: .; CDR3aa: CASSYRTDTQYF; CDR3nt: TGTGCCAGCAGTTATCGCACAGATACGCAGTATTTT
len: 16; v_gene: TRBV14; j_gene: TRBJ2-7; abundance: once; d_gene: .; CDR3aa: CASSQVGMGTRGEQYF; CDR3nt: TGTGCCAGCAGCCAAGTAGGAATGGGGACAAGGGGCGAGCAGTACTTC
len: 15; v_gene: TRBV7-3; j_gene: TRBJ2-5; abundance: few; d_gene: .; CDR3aa: CASSFMPGLQETQYF; CDR3nt: TGTGCCAGCAGCTTTATGCCAGGGTTACAAGAGACCCAGTACTTC
len: 16; v_gene: TRBV4-2; j_gene: TRBJ2-3; abundance: .; d_gene: .; CDR3aa: CASSQAGTQRPDTQYF; CDR3nt: TGTGCCAGCAGCCAAGCCGGGACACAAAGGCCAGATACGCAGTATTTT
len: 15; v_gene: TRBV6-1; j_gene: TRBJ1-4; abundance: .; d_gene: .; CDR3aa: CASSRQDGGLEKLFF; CDR3nt: TGTGCCAGCAGCCGACAGGATGGTGGCCTCGAAAAACTGTTTTTT
len: 16; v_gene: TRBV13; j_gene: TRBJ1-6; abundance: .; d_gene: .; CDR3aa: CASSLAAAALASPLHF; CDR3nt: TGTGCCAGCAGCTTAGCGGCGGCAGCATTAGCTTCACCCCTCCACTTT
len: 16; v_gene: TRBV5-4; j_gene: TRBJ2-4; abundance: once; d_gene: TRBD2; CDR3aa: CASSLGGGSAKNSQYF; CDR3nt: TGTGCCAGCAGCTTAGGCGGGGGTTCAGCCAAAAACAGTCAGTACTTC
len: 13; v_gene: TRBV19; j_gene: TRBJ1-2; abundance: .; d_gene: .; CDR3aa: CASSTQGHYGYTF; CDR3nt: TGTGCCAGTAGTACTCAGGGTCACTATGGCTACACCTTC
len: 13; v_gene: TRBV5-1; j_gene: TRBJ2-7; abundance: once; d_gene: .; CDR3aa: CASSSSERNEQYF; CDR3nt: TGCGCCAGCAGCTCTAGCGAGCGTAACGAGCAGTACTTC
len: 15; v_gene: TRBV7-7; j_gene: TRBJ2-2; abundance: .; d_gene: TRBD2; CDR3aa: CASSLIGLAAGELFF; CDR3nt: TGTGCCAGCAGCTTAATTGGGCTAGCGGCCGGGGAGCTGTTTTTT
len: 15; v_gene: TRBV5-1; j_gene: TRBJ2-2; abundance: once; d_gene: TRBD2; CDR3aa: CASSLNGGVTGELFF; CDR3nt: TGCGCCAGCAGCTTGAACGGGGGGGTCACCGGGGAGCTGTTTTTT
len: 15; v_gene: TRBV6-4; j_gene: TRBJ2-1; abundance: .; d_gene: TRBD2; CDR3aa: CASSIGGGPGYEQFF; CDR3nt: TGTGCCAGCTCAATCGGCGGGGGGCCTGGGTATGAGCAGTTCTTC
len: 15; v_gene: TRBV30; j_gene: TRBJ1-3; abundance: .; d_gene: .; CDR3aa: CAWRLTGVPGNTIYF; CDR3nt: TGTGCCTGGAGACTAACGGGGGTACCCGGAAACACCATATATTTT
len: 13; v_gene: TRBV7-9; j_gene: TRBJ2-7; abundance: .; d_gene: .; CDR3aa: CASSFAGAYEQYF; CDR3nt: TGTGCCAGCAGCTTCGCCGGAGCCTACGAGCAGTACTTC
len: 13; v_gene: TRBV7-9; j_gene: TRBJ1-1; abundance: .; d_gene: .; CDR3aa: CASSLWSDTEAFF; CDR3nt: TGTGCCAGCAGCTTATGGTCAGACACTGAAGCTTTCTTT
len: 14; v_gene: TRBV6-5; j_gene: TRBJ2-5; abundance: .; d_gene: .; CDR3aa: CASSSSSRVVTQYF; CDR3nt: TGTGCCAGCAGTTCATCGTCCAGGGTTGTCACCCAGTACTTC
len: 19; v_gene: TRBV23-1; j_gene: TRBJ2-7; abundance: .; d_gene: TRBD2; CDR3aa: CASSQSLRGGASKSYEQYF; CDR3nt: TGCGCCAGCAGTCAATCGCTGCGCGGGGGGGCGAGTAAAAGCTACGAGCAGTACTTC
len: 15; v_gene: TRBV6-6; j_gene: TRBJ2-5; abundance: .; d_gene: .; CDR3aa: CASSYGGFVQETQYF; CDR3nt: TGTGCCAGCAGTTATGGGGGGTTTGTGCAAGAGACCCAGTACTTC
len: 17; v_gene: TRBV4-1; j_gene: TRBJ2-4; abundance: .; d_gene: TRBD1; CDR3aa: CASSQVGQGIAKNIQYF; CDR3nt: TGCGCCAGCAGCCAAGTTGGACAGGGGATAGCCAAAAACATTCAGTACTTC
len: 15; v_gene: TRBV9; j_gene: TRBJ1-1; abundance: once; d_gene: .; CDR3aa: CASSSRAGSGTEAFF; CDR3nt: TGTGCCAGCAGCTCCCGCGCGGGGTCGGGCACTGAAGCTTTCTTT
len: 16; v_gene: TRBV6-1; j_gene: TRBJ1-5; abundance: few; d_gene: TRBD1; CDR3aa: CASSEAEGQGNQPQHF; CDR3nt: TGTGCCAGCAGTGAAGCGGAGGGACAGGGCAATCAGCCCCAGCATTTT
len: 14; v_gene: TRBV27; j_gene: TRBJ1-1; abundance: .; d_gene: .; CDR3aa: CASRWGVLATEAFF; CDR3nt: TGTGCCAGCAGGTGGGGGGTTTTGGCCACTGAAGCTTTCTTT
len: 14; v_gene: TRBV6-4; j_gene: TRBJ2-1; abundance: .; d_gene: TRBD1; CDR3aa: CASSPQGGYNEQFF; CDR3nt: TGTGCCAGCAGTCCACAGGGGGGTTACAATGAGCAGTTCTTC
len: 15; v_gene: TRBV11-3; j_gene: TRBJ2-1; abundance: .; d_gene: TRBD1; CDR3aa: CASSLDRGSYNEQFF; CDR3nt: TGTGCCAGCAGCTTAGACAGGGGGTCCTACAATGAGCAGTTCTTC
len: 13; v_gene: TRBV27; j_gene: TRBJ1-6; abundance: .; d_gene: TRBD1; CDR3aa: CASSQGAGSPLHF; CDR3nt: TGTGCCAGCAGTCAGGGGGCGGGGTCACCCCTCCACTTT
len: 12; v_gene: TRBV14; j_gene: TRBJ2-5; abundance: .; d_gene: .; CDR3aa: CASSPGGETQYF; CDR3nt: TGTGCCAGCAGCCCAGGGGGGGAGACCCAGTACTTC
len: 14; v_gene: TRBV28; j_gene: TRBJ1-6; abundance: .; d_gene: .; CDR3aa: CASKVPQGVSPLHF; CDR3nt: TGTGCCAGCAAAGTCCCACAGGGTGTTTCACCCCTCCACTTT
len: 13; v_gene: TRBV29-1; j_gene: TRBJ2-5; abundance: .; d_gene: .; CDR3aa: CSARYGYQETQYF; CDR3nt: TGCAGTGCACGGTACGGGTACCAAGAGACCCAGTACTTC
len: 15; v_gene: TRBV6-1; j_gene: TRBJ1-3; abundance: few; d_gene: TRBD1; CDR3aa: CASSEGQGAGNTIYF; CDR3nt: TGTGCCAGCAGTGAGGGACAGGGGGCTGGAAACACCATATATTTT